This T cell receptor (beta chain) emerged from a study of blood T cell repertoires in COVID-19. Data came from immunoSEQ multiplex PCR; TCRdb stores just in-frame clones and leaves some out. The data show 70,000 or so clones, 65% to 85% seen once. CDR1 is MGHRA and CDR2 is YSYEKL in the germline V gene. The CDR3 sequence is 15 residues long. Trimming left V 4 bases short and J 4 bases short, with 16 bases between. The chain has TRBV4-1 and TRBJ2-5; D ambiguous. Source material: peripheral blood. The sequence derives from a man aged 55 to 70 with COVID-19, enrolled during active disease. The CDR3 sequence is CASSPQVSVGETQYF. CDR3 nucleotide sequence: TGCGCCAGCAGCCCCCAGGTCTCGGTGGGAGAGACCCAGTACTTC.